In this sample, the clone carrying this T cell receptor beta chain turned up once. Cohorts were based on clinical histories the participants reported. The data derive from a study of blood T cell repertoires in COVID-19. Sequencing used immunoSEQ multiplex PCR; TCRdb keeps in-frame clones, though not all of them. The sample has almost 200,000 clones; about 89% are singletons. Sequencing was performed on PBMCs or T cells enriched from blood (not recorded which). This TCR was sampled from a woman between 18 and 29 years old who had recovered from COVID-19.

The CDR3 sequence: CASSSDRDSNQPQHF. CDR3 coding DNA: TGTGCCAGCAGCTCGGACCGGGATAGCAATCAGCCCCAGCATTTT. The chain recombines TRBV7-9 with TRBJ1-5; D is unclear. Germline-derived CDR1 and CDR2 are SEHNR and FQNEAQ (reference sequence). The CDR3 is 15 residues long. The V end lost 4 bases, the J end lost 0 bases, and 10 bases lay between the germline ends.